These 30 T cell receptor beta chains share one sample of origin, sequenced in a study of shared clonotypes between healthy human individuals. Profiling relied on immunoSEQ multiplex PCR, and the TCRdb table lists in-frame clones only, not all of them. The data contain 2 million to 2.5 million clones, just under 95% of them singletons. The source material was naive CD4+ T cells from PBMCs. The subset: CD45RA+ positively selected. Every receptor here comes from a man between 18 and 35 years old in good health. Some clones in this sample may be carry-over from other donors' samples.

The rearrangement uses TRBV27 and TRBJ1-5; D may be TRBD1 (5 bases). V dropped 3 bases and J dropped 6 bases, with 9 bases sitting between them. Germline V gene data show CDR1 as MNHEY and CDR2 as SMNVEV (reference sequence). CDR3 length: 13 residues. CDR3 nucleotides: TGTGCCAGCAGTTTCCTTGGGGCTCAGCCCCAGCATTTT. Its translation is CASSFLGAQPQHF.

CDR3 bases: TGTGCCAGCAGACGGACAGGCCAAGAGACCCAGTACTTC. As protein: CASRRTGQETQYF. This sequence joins TRBV6-6 and TRBJ2-5; TRBD1 agrees at 7 bases. This CDR3 spans 13 amino acids. J was trimmed by 1 base and V by 6 bases; bases with no gene match: 2. Germline V gives CDR1 MNHNY, CDR2 SVGAGI (reference sequence).

Only one count was recorded for this clone. This chain links TRBV28 with TRBJ1-4, with D perhaps matching TRBD1 (5 bases). In germline, CDR1 is MDHEN, CDR2 SYDVKM. V lost 8 bases and J lost 2, with 18 bases in between. The CDR3 consists of 16 residues. The chain's CDR3 is CASGGDIVWTNEKLFF. The CDR3 DNA sequence: TGTGCCAGCGGGGGAGACATTGTGTGGACTAATGAAAAACTGTTTTTT.

V gene TRBV4-1 combines with J gene TRBJ2-3; D perhaps matches TRBD1 (8 bases). There are 17 residues in the CDR3. V lost 0 bases to trimming and J lost 3 bases, with 16 bases between them. Germline lookup yields CDR1 MGHRA and CDR2 YSYEKL. Written as DNA, the CDR3 is TGCGCCAGCAGCCAAGACGAACAGGGGGGGCGGACAGATACGCAGTATTTT. Its protein is CASSQDEQGGRTDTQYF.

The chain couples TRBV28 to TRBJ1-2; D unresolved. V lost 5 bases to trimming and J lost 8 bases, with 15 bases between them. This CDR3 has 13 amino acids. Germline CDR1 MDHEN, CDR2 SYDVKM. In DNA, the CDR3 is TGTGCCAGCAGTCCATCGGGGTCGCTAGGCTACACCTTC. This translates into CASSPSGSLGYTF.

Of note for this clone: The same CDR3 can be traced to other DNA sequences in this sample. The chain couples TRBV5-1 to TRBJ2-2; no definite D call. Germline lookup yields CDR1 SGHRS and CDR2 YFSETQ. Trimming removed 4 bases at V and 6 bases at J, with 7 bases between. The CDR3 extends over 12 amino acids. DNA of the CDR3: TGCGCCAGCAGCCCTCTTTCCGGGGAGCTGTTTTTT. The encoded protein is CASSPLSGELFF.

J is TRBJ2-3 and V is TRBV7-2; D possibly corresponds to TRBD2 (6 bases). CDR3 length equals 17 residues. With 0 bases removed from V and 7 bases from J, the gap between germline ends came to 20 bases. Germline-derived CDR1 and CDR2 are SGHTA and FQGNSA. The CDR3 loop reads CASSLAGTVAPENTQYF. The CDR3 DNA is TGTGCCAGCAGCTTAGCAGGGACTGTAGCCCCAGAGAATACGCAGTATTTT. Full variable domain (rest looked up from reference TRBV7-2 and TRBJ2-3): GAGVSQSPSNKVTEKGKDVELRCDPISGHTALYWYRQSLGQGLEFLIYFQGNSAPDKSGLPSDRFSAERTGGSVSTLTIQRTQQEDSAVYLCASSLAGTVAPENTQYFGPGTRLTVL.

The gene calls are TRBV2 and TRBJ2-1; a possible D gene is TRBD2 (5 bases). The germline V and J ends were trimmed by 5 bases and 14 bases, with 19 bases remaining between them. Germline values: CDR1 SNHLY, CDR2 FYNNEI. CDR3 length: 13 amino acids. The CDR3: CASSKEGGRPEFF. The CDR3 nucleotides are TGTGCCAGCAGTAAAGAAGGCGGGCGGCCTGAGTTCTTC.

V gene TRBV28 combines with J gene TRBJ1-2; 10 bases fit TRBD1. Germline V CDR1 and CDR2: MDHEN, SYDVKM. CDR3 length equals 17 residues. J lost 5 bases, V lost 5 bases, and 14 bases had no gene match. The CDR3 nucleotides read TGTGCCAGCAGTCCTACCCCGGGACAGGGGCCCGGATATGGCTACACCTTC. Translated, it gives CASSPTPGQGPGYGYTF.

Concerning this clone: This sample includes further DNA sequences coding for the same CDR3. CDR3 DNA: TGCGCCAGCAGCCCCTCTCCCCAGGGCCAAGAGACCCAGTACTTC. Amino acid sequence: CASSPSPQGQETQYF. The chain combines TRBV5-1 with TRBJ2-5; D is perhaps TRBD1 (5 bases). The length of the CDR3 is 15 residues. V dropped 4 bases and J dropped 1 base, with 14 bases sitting between them. CDR1 and CDR2 from the germline V gene are SGHRS and YFSETQ.

The rearrangement joins TRBV20-1 to TRBJ1-2; D not certain. Trimming removed 3 bases from V and 8 bases from J, with 10 bases in between. CDR3 length equals 11 residues. Looked up from germline, CDR1 is DFQATT and CDR2 is SNEGSKA (reference sequence). The CDR3 sequence is CSAREAYGYTF. Written as DNA, the CDR3 is TGCAGTGCTAGGGAGGCGTACGGCTACACCTTC.

CDR3 amino acids: CASSSISTDTQYF. CDR3 nucleotide sequence: TGTGCCAGCAGCTCAATCAGCACAGATACGCAGTATTTT. The J gene is TRBJ2-3, the V gene TRBV5-6; D remains ambiguous. Trimming cost V 3 bases and J 0 bases, with 5 bases left between them. The CDR3 spans 13 residues. Germline CDR1 reads SGHDT; CDR2 reads YYEEEE.

The chain employs TRBV5-1 and TRBJ2-3; 9 bases match TRBD2. V trimming: 10 bases; J trimming: 6 bases; junction bases outside the gene matches: 9. CDR3 size: 13 residues. The germline gives CDR1 SGHRS, CDR2 YFSETQ. The CDR3 loop is CAGSSGSKDTQYF. In DNA, the CDR3 is TGCGCCGGAAGTAGCGGGAGCAAGGATACGCAGTATTTT.

V usage is TRBV6-5 and J usage is TRBJ2-1; 10 positions agree with TRBD2. The CDR3 totals 16 residues. After removal of 1 base from V and 9 bases from J, the junction contained 9 bases not matched to a gene. Germline V gene lookup returns CDR1 MNHEY and CDR2 SVGAGI. The chain's CDR3 is CASSYFLAGDYSEQFF. CDR3 sequence (DNA): TGTGCCAGCAGTTACTTCCTAGCGGGAGATTATAGTGAGCAGTTCTTC.

The chain employs TRBV19 and TRBJ2-7; the match to TRBD1 covers 8 bases. This CDR3 has 15 amino acids. Germline V gives CDR1 LNHDA, CDR2 SQIVND (reference sequence). V was pared by 6 bases and J by 7 bases, with 14 bases of the junction left unmatched. The CDR3 here is CASSTLGQGAGEQYF. CDR3 sequence (DNA): TGTGCCAGTAGCACCCTGGGGCAGGGGGCTGGAGAGCAGTACTTC.

On this clone: The sample carries other DNA sequences with the same CDR3. V gene TRBV29-1 combines with J gene TRBJ2-7, with D unresolved. The CDR3 spans 11 residues. V was trimmed by 4 bases and J by 5 bases, leaving 9 bases between them. The germline V gene has CDR1 SQVTM and CDR2 ANQGSEA. The CDR3 sequence is CSVGGRNEQYF. DNA for the CDR3: TGCAGCGTTGGGGGTAGGAACGAGCAGTACTTC.

V and J are TRBV7-9 and TRBJ2-1; D call uncertain. Germline CDR1 is SEHNR and CDR2 is FQNEAQ (reference sequence). Trimming stripped 5 bases from V and 0 bases from J, with 8 bases between. CDR3 length: 14 amino acids. Here the CDR3 reads CASSRISSYNEQFF. CDR3 nucleotide sequence: TGTGCCAGCAGCCGCATTAGCTCCTACAATGAGCAGTTCTTC.

The chain has TRBV2 and TRBJ2-1; TRBD2 might be the D (6 bases). CDR1 is SNHLY, CDR2 FYNNEI, per germline. Trimming left V 6 bases short and J 0 bases short, with 15 bases between. CDR3 size: 16 residues. CDR3 bases: TGTGCCAGCAGCGATAACCGGAGGGCCTCCTACAATGAGCAGTTCTTC. It is translated as CASSDNRRASYNEQFF.

This clone occurred a few times. This chain joins TRBV14 and TRBJ1-1; 8 positions match TRBD1. The V gene's germline CDR1 is SGHDN and CDR2 FVKESK. The CDR3 consists of 16 residues. J lost 1 base, V lost 1 base, and 5 bases had no gene match. The CDR3 nucleotides read TGTGCCAGCAGCCAAGCGGGGACAGGCGCGAACACTGAAGCTTTCTTT. It encodes CASSQAGTGANTEAFF.

The chain couples TRBV2 to TRBJ2-3; TRBD1 might be the D (6 bases). V shed 6 bases and J shed 8 bases, with 15 bases lying between them. CDR3 length: 13 amino acids. Looked up from germline, CDR1 is SNHLY and CDR2 is FYNNEI. The CDR3: CASRDGQMGTQYF. The DNA of the CDR3 is TGTGCCAGCAGGGATGGACAGATGGGTACGCAGTATTTT.

The chain joins TRBV4-1 to TRBJ2-1, with D possibly being TRBD1 or TRBD2 (5 bases each). The CDR3 has 17 residues. V was trimmed by 0 bases and J by 3 bases, leaving 15 bases between them. Germline V gene sequence: CDR1 MGHRA, CDR2 YSYEKL. This CDR3 reads CASSQEKRGSRYNEQFF. The CDR3 DNA sequence: TGCGCCAGCAGCCAAGAAAAGAGGGGAAGTCGCTACAATGAGCAGTTCTTC.

The rearrangement joins TRBV30 to TRBJ1-1; D not certain. From germline, CDR1 is GTSNPN and CDR2 SVGIG (reference sequence). Trimming stripped 5 bases from V and 0 bases from J, with 10 bases between. CDR3 length: 13 residues. The CDR3 nucleotides read TGTGCCTGGGGGGTGAGGATGAACACTGAAGCTTTCTTT. Translated, it gives CAWGVRMNTEAFF.

V usage is TRBV7-2 and J usage is TRBJ1-6; 8 bases align to TRBD1. V trimming: 5 bases; J trimming: 5 bases; junction bases outside the gene matches: 8. The CDR3 totals 16 residues. Germline-derived CDR1 and CDR2 are SGHTA and FQGNSA. The CDR3 sequence is CASSPQRTGNNSPLHF. The CDR3 nucleotides read TGTGCCAGCAGCCCCCAAAGGACAGGGAATAATTCACCCCTCCACTTT.

This sequence joins TRBV30 and TRBJ1-6, with D possibly TRBD1 on 6 matching bases. V lost 1 base, J lost 7 bases, and 8 bases lay in between. This CDR3 is built from 13 residues. The germline V gene encodes CDR1 GTSNPN and CDR2 SVGIG (reference sequence). The CDR3 coding sequence is TGTGCCTGGAGTGAGGACAGCAATTCACCCCTCCACTTT. It translates to CAWSEDSNSPLHF.

This clone has a single count. The genes are TRBV28 and TRBJ1-5, with 9 nucleotides matching TRBD1. Per germline, CDR1 MDHEN and CDR2 SYDVKM. J lost 5 bases, V lost 6 bases, and 8 bases had no gene match. The CDR3 covers 15 residues. The CDR3 coding sequence is TGTGCCAGCAGGACCGTGACAGGGGGTTATCAGCCCCAGCATTTT. The encoded protein is CASRTVTGGYQPQHF.

This clone was counted a single time. This chain uses TRBV4-2 with TRBJ2-1; TRBD2 agrees at 7 bases. Germline trimming cut 2 bases from V and 9 bases from J; bases unmatched to any gene: 19. This CDR3 region has 18 residues. Germline lookup yields CDR1 LGHNA and CDR2 YNFKEQ. This chain's CDR3 is CASSQKDSRGSREGEQFF. CDR3 sequence (DNA): TGTGCCAGCAGCCAAAAGGACTCTCGCGGGAGTAGGGAGGGTGAGCAGTTCTTC.

This clone was detected once. In nucleotides, the CDR3 is TGTGCCAGCAGCTCGCAGGGGGCGGGTGTGCAGTTCTTC. Translation gives CASSSQGAGVQFF. The chain employs TRBV7-8 and TRBJ2-1; 8 bases map to TRBD1. Trimming cost V 4 bases and J 12 bases; bases outside gene matches: 8. Germline values: CDR1 SGHVS, CDR2 FQNEAQ. The CDR3 consists of 13 residues.

The chain has TRBV9 and TRBJ2-1; 8 positions match TRBD1. V dropped 5 bases and J dropped 0; count of bases not matched to a gene: 4. Germline V gives CDR1 SGDLS, CDR2 YYNGEE. The CDR3 runs 15 residues. The DNA of the CDR3 is TGTGCCAGCAGGGATACAGGGGGCTCCTACAATGAGCAGTTCTTC. The encoded protein is CASRDTGGSYNEQFF.

Of note for this clone: In the same sample, other DNA sequences code for this CDR3. The V call is TRBV7-9, the J call TRBJ2-1; TRBD2 agrees at 9 bases. V lost 3 bases and J lost 8; bases outside the gene matches: 5. The CDR3 runs to 14 residues. Germline lookup yields CDR1 SEHNR and CDR2 FQNEAQ (reference sequence). DNA of the CDR3: TGTGCCAGCAGCTTGTTAGCGGGAGTGGATGAGCAGTTCTTC. Protein: CASSLLAGVDEQFF.

This chain uses TRBV7-2 with TRBJ1-3; D is undetermined. The length of the CDR3 is 17 residues. Germline-derived CDR1 and CDR2 are SGHTA and FQGNSA. The V end lost 5 bases, the J end lost 0 bases, and 17 bases lay between the germline ends. CDR3 nucleotide sequence: TGTGCCAGCAGCCTCCAAGGACCATCACTCTCTGGAAACACCATATATTTT. It translates to CASSLQGPSLSGNTIYF.